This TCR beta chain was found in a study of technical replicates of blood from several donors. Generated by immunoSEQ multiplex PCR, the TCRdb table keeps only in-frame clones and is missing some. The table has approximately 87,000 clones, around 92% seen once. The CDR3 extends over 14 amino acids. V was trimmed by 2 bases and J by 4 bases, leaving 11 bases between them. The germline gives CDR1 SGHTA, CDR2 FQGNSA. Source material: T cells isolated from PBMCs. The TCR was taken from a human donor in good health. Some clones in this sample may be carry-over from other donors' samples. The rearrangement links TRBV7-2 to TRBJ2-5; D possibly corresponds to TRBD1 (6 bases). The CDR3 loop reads CASSLPQGGETQYF. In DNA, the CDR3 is TGTGCCAGCAGCTTACCACAGGGTGGAGAGACCCAGTACTTC.